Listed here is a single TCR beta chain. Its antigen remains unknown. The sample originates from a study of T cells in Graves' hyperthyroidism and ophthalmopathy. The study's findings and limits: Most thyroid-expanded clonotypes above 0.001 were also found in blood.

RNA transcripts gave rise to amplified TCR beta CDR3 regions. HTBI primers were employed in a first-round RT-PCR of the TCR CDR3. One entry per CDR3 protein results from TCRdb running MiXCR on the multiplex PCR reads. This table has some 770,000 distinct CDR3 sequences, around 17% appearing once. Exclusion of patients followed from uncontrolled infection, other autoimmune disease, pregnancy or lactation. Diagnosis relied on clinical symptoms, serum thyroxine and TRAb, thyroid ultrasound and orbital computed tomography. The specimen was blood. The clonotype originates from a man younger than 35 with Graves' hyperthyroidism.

The CDR3 loop is CASSVGRDYNEQFF. CDR3 sequence (DNA): TGTGCCAGCAGCGTAGGGCGGGACTACAATGAGCAGTTCTTC. This sequence joins TRBV9 and TRBJ2-1; possible D gene TRBD2, 6 bases. The CDR3 totals 14 residues. V was shortened by 0 bases and J by 3 bases, with 7 bases between the two germline ends. Germline lookup yields CDR1 SGDLS and CDR2 YYNGEE.